The T cell receptor beta chain under discussion was sequenced for a study of T cells in Graves' hyperthyroidism and ophthalmopathy. With a duration under 2 months, the hyperthyroidism was newly diagnosed in patients aged 18 to 65. The germline CDR1 and CDR2 sequences are GTSNPN and SVGIG (reference sequence). The CDR3 loop spans 14 amino acids. Losses at the gene ends were 3 bases for V and 7 bases for J; bases not matched to a gene: 8. Amplification of TCR beta CDR3 regions used RNA as the template. A first-round RT-PCR of the TCR CDR3 used the HTBI primer set. TCRdb re-called the multiplex PCR reads with MiXCR, one entry per CDR3 protein. The data show 300,000 to 400,000 distinct CDR3 sequences, around 20% seen once. Ten or more counts support this clonotype.

Sequenced input: blood. This clonotype was obtained from a woman in her forties or fifties with Graves' hyperthyroidism. V usage is TRBV30 and J usage is TRBJ2-1, with 8 bases aligning to TRBD2. The CDR3 DNA sequence: TGTGCCTGGAGGGGCGGGGGGATGGGGAATGAGCAGTTCTTC. This translates into CAWRGGGMGNEQFF.